This TCR beta chain was identified in a study of T-cell reconstitution after alpha-beta-depleted transplantation in children. Molecular barcoding with unique molecular identifiers was used for the TCRbeta library. MiXCR was run by TCRdb on the PCR reads, yielding one entry per CDR3 protein. The data contain more than 200,000 distinct CDR3 sequences, roughly a quarter of them singletons. CDR1 and CDR2 from the germline V gene are SGHRS and YFSETQ. J was trimmed by 0 bases and V by 0 bases; bases with no gene match: 11. This CDR3 is built from 19 residues. The input for sequencing was PBMCs, mostly from graft donor cells, taken 360 days after TCRalphabeta/CD19-depleted stem cell transplant. The chain combines TRBV5-1 with TRBJ2-1, with TRBD2 matching 8 bases. The receptor was derived from a female patient aged 2-9 years who had a stem cell transplant for congenital amegakaryocytic thrombocytopenia, so the T cells may come from the graft donor. The CDR3 is CASSLAGGVRYSSYNEQFF. The CDR3 DNA reads TGCGCCAGCAGCTTGGCCGGGGGGGTCAGATATAGCTCCTACAATGAGCAGTTCTTC.